This T cell receptor (beta chain) is from a study of cytomegalovirus exposure and HLA in healthy donors. Germline loops: CDR1 SGHNT, CDR2 YENEEA. CDR3 length: 13 amino acids. The V gene lost 5 bases and the J gene lost 7 bases, with 12 bases spanning the gap. The PCR had 60 Vbeta and 13 Jbeta primers. Sequencing used immunoSEQ multiplex PCR; TCRdb keeps in-frame clones, though not all of them. The sample lists some 150,000 clones, roughly 72% occurring once. This sequence originates from a man in his thirties or forties in good health and CMV-seronegative. The genes are TRBV11-3 and TRBJ2-1; D may be TRBD1 (5 bases). Material: PBMCs. CDR3: CASSVGHGNEQFF. The CDR3 bases are TGTGCCAGCAGCGTGGGGCATGGGAATGAGCAGTTCTTC.